This entry lists 27 T cell receptor beta chains sequenced from one sample in a study of T cell responses to AZD1222 COVID-19 vaccine. Assay: immunoSEQ multiplex PCR; the TCRdb copy retains only in-frame clones and omits some. The data show some 150,000 clones, around nine tenths seen once. The material sequenced was peripheral blood, taken on day 0 of AZD1222 vaccination. The receptor set was obtained from an adult in good health.

The CDR3 nucleotides read TGTGCCAGCAGTGATGCGGGACACACCTCCTACGAGCAGTACTTC. It translates to CASSDAGHTSYEQYF. The chain joins TRBV2 to TRBJ2-7; either TRBD1 or TRBD2 may supply D (6 bases each). CDR3 length: 15 amino acids. Trimming shortened V by 3 bases and J by 0 bases, and 12 bases separated the two germline ends. The V gene's germline CDR1 is SNHLY and CDR2 FYNNEI.

This chain links TRBV5-4 with TRBJ2-2; 7 nucleotides match TRBD2. V was pared by 1 base and J by 4 bases, with 4 bases of the junction left unmatched. CDR1 is SGHNT, CDR2 YYREEE, per germline (reference sequence). The CDR3 length is 15 residues. The CDR3, as DNA: TGTGCCAGCAGCTTGAGCGGGGTGTCCACCGGGGAGCTGTTTTTT. Translated: CASSLSGVSTGELFF.

V usage is TRBV6-2 or TRBV6-3 and J usage is TRBJ1-5; tentatively, D is TRBD1 (6 bases). The CDR3 is 17 amino acids. Trimming stripped 5 bases from V and 2 bases from J, with 19 bases between. Germline V gene data show CDR1 as MNHEY and CDR2 as SVGEGT. In DNA form, the CDR3 reads TGTGCCAGCAGTGCGTTTAGGGCGGGGGCCCGCAATCAGCCCCAGCATTTT. Amino acids: CASSAFRAGARNQPQHF.

The chain uses TRBV5-8 and TRBJ2-1; TRBD2 might be the D (5 bases). Trimming shortened V by 5 bases and J by 9 bases, and 12 bases separated the two germline ends. From germline, CDR1 is SGHTS and CDR2 YDEGEE. CDR3 length: 12 residues. The CDR3 is CASRPNSVEQFF. DNA of the CDR3: TGTGCCAGCAGACCTAATAGCGTTGAGCAGTTCTTC.

The J gene is TRBJ2-4, the V gene TRBV11-1; no definite D call. Germline CDR1 reads SGHAT; CDR2 reads FQDESV (reference sequence). V was trimmed by 1 base and J by 2 bases, leaving 6 bases between them. The CDR3 contains 14 residues. CDR3 bases: TGTGCCAGCAGCTTAGACAGCACCAAAAACATTCAGTACTTC. It encodes CASSLDSTKNIQYF. Complete variable domain (other parts from reference TRBV11-1 and TRBJ2-4): EAEVAQSPRYKITEKSQAVAFWCDPISGHATLYWYRQILGQGPELLVQFQDESVVDDSQLPKDRFSAERLKGVDSTLKIQPAELGDSAMYLCASSLDSTKNIQYFGAGTRLSVL.

The chain employs TRBV19 and TRBJ2-6, with unresolved D. Germline V gene sequence: CDR1 LNHDA, CDR2 SQIVND (reference sequence). This CDR3 is 17 amino acids long. V was shortened by 3 bases and J by 2 bases, with 14 bases between the two germline ends. As DNA, the CDR3 is TGTGCCAGTAGTATGAAAGAAAGGGTGGCTGGGGCCAACGTCCTGACTTTC. This sequence encodes CASSMKERVAGANVLTF.

This chain uses TRBV19 with TRBJ2-7; possibly TRBD1 or TRBD2 for D (5 bases each). Trimming left V 2 bases short and J 0 bases short, with 14 bases between. This CDR3 region has 16 residues. Germline CDR1 is LNHDA and CDR2 is SQIVND (reference sequence). The CDR3 sequence is CASSIQGTASSYEQYF. The CDR3, as DNA: TGTGCCAGTAGTATACAAGGGACCGCGAGCTCCTACGAGCAGTACTTC.

The V and J genes are TRBV12-3 or TRBV12-4 and TRBJ1-2, with 8 bases matching TRBD1. The CDR3 consists of 13 residues. V trimming: 2 bases; J trimming: 7 bases; junction bases outside the gene matches: 3. The CDR3 region is CASSLNQGAGYTF. The DNA for the CDR3 is TGTGCCAGCAGTTTAAACCAGGGGGCTGGCTACACCTTC.

V gene TRBV6-4 combines with J gene TRBJ2-7; D may be TRBD2 (6 bases). The V and J ends lost 6 bases and 6 bases respectively, with 30 bases between them. The germline CDR1 and CDR2 sequences are MRHNA and SNTAGT. The CDR3 consists of 18 residues. The CDR3 loop is CASREGVRRLRTASEQYF. The CDR3 DNA reads TGTGCCAGCAGGGAGGGAGTCCGGAGGCTTAGAACCGCCTCCGAGCAGTACTTC.

V is TRBV30 and J is TRBJ1-1; D unresolved. The CDR3 has 14 residues. Trimming removed 0 bases from V and 5 bases from J, with 13 bases in between. CDR1 GTSNPN and CDR2 SVGIG come from the germline V gene (reference sequence). The CDR3 nucleotides are TGTGCCTGGAGTGTACGGCGGGAAGGGACTGAAGCTTTCTTT. Its protein product is CAWSVRREGTEAFF.

The gene calls are TRBV5-1 and TRBJ2-5; tentative D call: TRBD1 (5 bases). This CDR3 region has 15 residues. Trimming shortened V by 4 bases and J by 2 bases, and 15 bases separated the two germline ends. The germline V gene encodes CDR1 SGHRS and CDR2 YFSETQ. The CDR3 loop reads CASSRGIEPQETQYF. CDR3 nucleotides: TGCGCCAGCAGCAGGGGAATCGAGCCACAAGAGACCCAGTACTTC.

The chain is built from TRBV4-3 and TRBJ2-1; 8 bases fit TRBD1. CDR1 and CDR2 from the germline V gene are LGHNA and YSLEER. Losses at the gene ends were 8 bases for V and 0 bases for J; bases not matched to a gene: 6. This CDR3 comprises 15 residues. CDR3: CASRNRGSSYNEQFF. The CDR3 DNA is TGCGCCAGCCGTAACAGGGGGAGCTCCTACAATGAGCAGTTCTTC.

This chain connects TRBV30 to TRBJ1-5, with TRBD1 identical over 8 bases. From germline, CDR1 is GTSNPN and CDR2 SVGIG (reference sequence). The CDR3 loop spans 13 amino acids. The V and J ends lost 5 bases and 3 bases, in that order; junction bases with no gene match: 3. The CDR3 region is CAWGQGVNQPQHF. The CDR3 nucleotides are TGTGCCTGGGGACAGGGTGTCAATCAGCCCCAGCATTTT. Full variable domain (missing parts from reference TRBV30 and TRBJ1-5): SQTIHQWPATLVQPVGSPLSLECTVEGTSNPNLYWYRQAAGRGLQLLFYSVGIGQISSEVPQNLSASRPQDRQFILSSKKLLLSDSGFYLCAWGQGVNQPQHFGDGTRLSIL.

The chain combines TRBV11-2 with TRBJ1-3; no clear D. V was pared by 1 base and J by 4 bases, with 5 bases between. This CDR3 has 13 amino acids. Germline CDR1 reads SGHAT; CDR2 reads FQNNGV. DNA for the CDR3: TGTGCCAGCAGCTTAGCGGGGGGAAACACCATATATTTT. Protein sequence: CASSLAGGNTIYF.

V and J are TRBV28 and TRBJ2-7, with D tentatively TRBD1 or TRBD2 (7 bases each). Germline V CDR1 and CDR2: MDHEN, SYDVKM. This CDR3 contains 14 residues. With 2 bases removed from V and 7 bases from J, the gap between germline ends came to 15 bases. This chain's CDR3 is CASSLLRGGLEQYV. In DNA, the CDR3 is TGTGCCAGCAGTTTACTCAGGGGGGGGTTGGAGCAGTACGTC.

Only one count was recorded for this clone. The chain joins TRBV5-4 to TRBJ1-1, with a tentative D call TRBD1 (5 bases). From germline, CDR1 is SGHNT and CDR2 YYREEE (reference sequence). V was clipped by 4 bases and J by 8 bases, with 15 bases between them. The CDR3 is made up of 13 amino acids. The CDR3 spells CASSQDPGGEAFF. CDR3 coding DNA: TGTGCCAGCAGCCAGGACCCCGGGGGGGAAGCTTTCTTT.

The chain links TRBV11-3 to TRBJ2-3, with D hard to call. The CDR3 consists of 15 residues. From germline, CDR1 is SGHNT and CDR2 YENEEA. The ends were cut back, 2 bases at V and 0 bases at J, with 9 bases in the middle. This CDR3 reads CASSLTVKSTDTQYF. CDR3 sequence (DNA): TGTGCCAGCAGCTTAACCGTGAAGAGCACAGATACGCAGTATTTT.

This chain connects TRBV7-9 to TRBJ2-7, with 7 bases matching TRBD1. With V trimmed by 5 bases and J by 6 bases, 7 bases remained unmatched. The CDR3 is made up of 13 amino acids. Looked up from germline, CDR1 is SEHNR and CDR2 is FQNEAQ (reference sequence). CDR3 sequence reads: CASSGDRVGEQYF. In DNA form, the CDR3 reads TGTGCCAGCAGCGGCGACAGGGTGGGCGAGCAGTACTTC.

This chain links TRBV5-6 with TRBJ2-6; no reliable D call. The V and J ends lost 1 base and 1 base respectively, with 6 bases between them. Germline V gives CDR1 SGHDT, CDR2 YYEEEE. The CDR3 extends over 15 amino acids. The CDR3 here is CASSLLNSGANVLTF. CDR3 coding DNA: TGTGCCAGCAGCTTGCTGAATTCTGGGGCCAACGTCCTGACTTTC.

The V gene is TRBV27, the J gene TRBJ1-6; 7 bases agree with TRBD1. V lost 4 bases, J lost 2 bases, and 2 bases stayed unmatched. The CDR3 contains 15 residues. The V gene's germline CDR1 is MNHEY and CDR2 SMNVEV (reference sequence). The CDR3 DNA reads as TGTGCCAGCAGTTGGGGACAGCCCTATAATTCACCCCTCCACTTT. Protein: CASSWGQPYNSPLHF.

J is TRBJ1-6 and V is TRBV7-8; D not certain. Germline-derived CDR1 and CDR2 are SGHVS and FQNEAQ. The CDR3 is made up of 12 amino acids. Between the trimmed V and J ends, which lost 2 bases and 13 bases, there was a span of 9 bases. Written as DNA, the CDR3 is TGTGCCAGCAGCTTACATGGAGGCCCCCTCCACTTT. The encoded protein is CASSLHGGPLHF.

The rearrangement links TRBV2 to TRBJ2-5, with D possibly being TRBD1 or TRBD2 (5 bases each). Germline CDR1 and CDR2: SNHLY and FYNNEI. The V and J ends lost 5 bases and 5 bases respectively, with 15 bases between them. This CDR3 contains 14 residues. In nucleotides, the CDR3 is TGTGCCAGCAGTTGGGGACCCCGTGGGGAGACCCAGTACTTC. The encoded protein is CASSWGPRGETQYF.

This chain links TRBV5-1 with TRBJ1-5; D is possibly TRBD1 (5 bases). The ends were cut back, 3 bases at V and 4 bases at J, with 11 bases in the middle. CDR1 is SGHRS, CDR2 YFSETQ, per germline. CDR3 length equals 14 residues. DNA of the CDR3: TGCGCCAGCAGCTCAGGGTTCGCGAATCAGCCCCAGCATTTT. Protein sequence: CASSSGFANQPQHF. The entire variable domain, with the rest obtained from reference TRBV5-1 and TRBJ1-5, is as follows: KAGVTQTPRYLIKTRGQQVTLSCSPISGHRSVSWYQQTPGQGLQFLFEYFSETQRNKGNFPGRFSGRQFSNSRSEMNVSTLELGDSALYLCASSSGFANQPQHFGDGTRLSIL.

The chain employs TRBV6-5 and TRBJ1-1, with D possibly being TRBD1 (5 bases). Trimming took 2 bases from V and 5 from J, leaving 12 bases between them. The CDR3 sequence is 14 residues long. Per germline, CDR1 MNHEY and CDR2 SVGAGI. CDR3 sequence reads: CASSYGGRVTEAFF. The CDR3 nucleotides read TGTGCCAGCAGTTACGGTGGCAGGGTGACTGAAGCTTTCTTT.

This sequence joins TRBV28 and TRBJ1-1, with D maybe TRBD1 (5 bases). Trimming removed 6 bases from V and 5 bases from J, with 22 bases in between. In germline, CDR1 is MDHEN, CDR2 SYDVKM. CDR3 size: 16 residues. The CDR3 DNA reads as TGTGCCAGCAGCTTACCCCCCCCAGGGAGTCATACTGAAGCTTTCTTT. As protein: CASSLPPPGSHTEAFF.

The sample holds one count of this clone. The V and J genes are TRBV6-2 or TRBV6-3 and TRBJ1-6; D call uncertain. The length of the CDR3 is 17 residues. V was clipped by 0 bases and J by 13 bases, with 22 bases between them. CDR1 and CDR2 (germline): MNHEY, SVGEGT. The CDR3 region is CASSYSANPGRGVPLHF. The CDR3 bases are TGTGCCAGCAGTTACTCTGCAAACCCCGGGAGAGGAGTTCCCCTCCACTTT.

This chain connects TRBV18 to TRBJ1-3; D gene ambiguous. This CDR3 comprises 15 residues. The germline V gene encodes CDR1 KGHSH and CDR2 LQKENI. The ends were cut back, 6 bases at V and 7 bases at J, with 19 bases in the middle. DNA of the CDR3: TGTGCCAGCTCCCCGAATCAGGACCCCGGGAACACCATATATTTT. Residues: CASSPNQDPGNTIYF.